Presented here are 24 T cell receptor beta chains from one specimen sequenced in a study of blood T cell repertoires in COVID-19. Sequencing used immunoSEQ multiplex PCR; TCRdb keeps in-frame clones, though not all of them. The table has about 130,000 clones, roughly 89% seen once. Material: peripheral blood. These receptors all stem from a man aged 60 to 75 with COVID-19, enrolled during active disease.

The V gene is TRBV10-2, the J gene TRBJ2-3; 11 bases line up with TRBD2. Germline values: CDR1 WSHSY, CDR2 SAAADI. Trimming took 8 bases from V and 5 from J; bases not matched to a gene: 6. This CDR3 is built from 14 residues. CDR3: CASQPLAGGDTQYF. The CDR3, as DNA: TGCGCCAGCCAGCCCCTAGCGGGGGGAGATACGCAGTATTTT.

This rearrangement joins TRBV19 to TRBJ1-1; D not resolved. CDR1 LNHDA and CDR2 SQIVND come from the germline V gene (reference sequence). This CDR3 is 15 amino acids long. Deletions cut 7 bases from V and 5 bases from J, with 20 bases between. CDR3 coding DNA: TGTGCCAGTACCTCTGGAGCACCCATTAAGACTGAAGCTTTCTTT. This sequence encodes CASTSGAPIKTEAFF.

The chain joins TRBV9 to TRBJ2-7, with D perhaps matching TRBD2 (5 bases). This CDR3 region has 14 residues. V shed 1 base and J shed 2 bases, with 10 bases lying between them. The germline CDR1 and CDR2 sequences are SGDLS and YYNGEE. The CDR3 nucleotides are TGTGCCAGCAGCGTAACCGGGGAAGCCTACGAGCAGTACTTC. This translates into CASSVTGEAYEQYF.

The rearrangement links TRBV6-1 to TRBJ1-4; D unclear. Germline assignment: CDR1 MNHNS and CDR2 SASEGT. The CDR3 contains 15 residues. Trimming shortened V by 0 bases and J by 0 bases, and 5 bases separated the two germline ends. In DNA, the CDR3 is TGTGCCAGCAGTGAAGCGCGCCCAACTAATGAAAAACTGTTTTTT. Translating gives CASSEARPTNEKLFF.

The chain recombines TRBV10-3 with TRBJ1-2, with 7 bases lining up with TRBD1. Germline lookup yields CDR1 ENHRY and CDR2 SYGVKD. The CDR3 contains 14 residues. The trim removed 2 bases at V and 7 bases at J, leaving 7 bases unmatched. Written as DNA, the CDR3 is TGTGCCATCAGTGAGGCAGGGGGGCGAGGTGGCTACACCTTC. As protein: CAISEAGGRGGYTF.

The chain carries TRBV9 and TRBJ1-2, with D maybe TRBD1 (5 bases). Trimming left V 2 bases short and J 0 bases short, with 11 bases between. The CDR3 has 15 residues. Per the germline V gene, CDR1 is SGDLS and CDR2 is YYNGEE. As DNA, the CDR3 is TGTGCCAGCAGCGTCCTGGGGGGGGCTAACTATGGCTACACCTTC. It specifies CASSVLGGANYGYTF. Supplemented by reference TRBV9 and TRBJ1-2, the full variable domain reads DSGVTQTPKHLITATGQRVTLRCSPRSGDLSVYWYQQSLDQGLQFLIQYYNGEERAKGNILERFSAQQFPDLHSELNLSSLELGDSALYFCASSVLGGANYGYTFGSGTRLTVV.

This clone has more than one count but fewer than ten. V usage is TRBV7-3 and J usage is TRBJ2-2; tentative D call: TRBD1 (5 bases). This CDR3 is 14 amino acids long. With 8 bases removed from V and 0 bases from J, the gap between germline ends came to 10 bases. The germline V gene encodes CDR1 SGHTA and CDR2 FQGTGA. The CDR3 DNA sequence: TGTGCCAGCCAGGCAGGGACGAACACCGGGGAGCTGTTTTTT. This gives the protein CASQAGTNTGELFF.

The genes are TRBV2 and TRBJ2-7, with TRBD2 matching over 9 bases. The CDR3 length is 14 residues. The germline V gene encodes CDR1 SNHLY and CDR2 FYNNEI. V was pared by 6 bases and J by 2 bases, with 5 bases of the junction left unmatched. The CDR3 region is CASSVSGGTYEQYF. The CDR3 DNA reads TGTGCCAGCAGCGTTAGCGGGGGCACCTACGAGCAGTACTTC.

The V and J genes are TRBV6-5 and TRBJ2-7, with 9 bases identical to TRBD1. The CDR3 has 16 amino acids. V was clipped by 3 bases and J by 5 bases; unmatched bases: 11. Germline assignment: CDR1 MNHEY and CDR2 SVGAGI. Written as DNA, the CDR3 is TGTGCCAGCAGTTATGCCTCCGGGACAGGGAACCACGAGCAGTACTTC. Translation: CASSYASGTGNHEQYF.

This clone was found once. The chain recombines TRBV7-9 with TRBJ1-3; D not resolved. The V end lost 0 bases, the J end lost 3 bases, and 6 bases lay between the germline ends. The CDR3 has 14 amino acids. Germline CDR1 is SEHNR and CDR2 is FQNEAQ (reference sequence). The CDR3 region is CASSLARLGNTIYF. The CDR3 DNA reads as TGTGCCAGCAGCTTAGCGAGACTTGGAAACACCATATATTTT. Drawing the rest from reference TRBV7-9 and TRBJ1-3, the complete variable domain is DTGVSQNPRHKITKRGQNVTFRCDPISEHNRLYWYRQTLGQGPEFLTYFQNEAQLEKSRLLSDRFSAERPKGSFSTLEIQRTEQGDSAMYLCASSLARLGNTIYFGEGSWLTVV.

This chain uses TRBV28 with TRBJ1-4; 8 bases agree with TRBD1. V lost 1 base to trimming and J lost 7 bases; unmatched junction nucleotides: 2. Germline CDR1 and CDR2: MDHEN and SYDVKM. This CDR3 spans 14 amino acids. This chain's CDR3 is CASSLYDRGEKLFF. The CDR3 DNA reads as TGTGCCAGCAGTTTATACGACAGGGGTGAAAAACTGTTTTTT.

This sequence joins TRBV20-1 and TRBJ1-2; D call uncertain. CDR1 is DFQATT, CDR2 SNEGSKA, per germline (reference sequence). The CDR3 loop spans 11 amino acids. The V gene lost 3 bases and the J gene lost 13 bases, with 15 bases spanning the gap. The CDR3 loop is CSASVIGEGTF. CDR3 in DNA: TGCAGTGCTAGTGTCATCGGGGAGGGCACCTTC.

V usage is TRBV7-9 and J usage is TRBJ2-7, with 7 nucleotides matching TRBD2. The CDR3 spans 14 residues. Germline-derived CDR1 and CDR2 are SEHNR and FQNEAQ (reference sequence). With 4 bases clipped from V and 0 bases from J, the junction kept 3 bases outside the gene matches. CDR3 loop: CASSSGGSSYEQYF. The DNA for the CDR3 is TGTGCCAGCAGCTCCGGCGGGAGCTCCTACGAGCAGTACTTC.

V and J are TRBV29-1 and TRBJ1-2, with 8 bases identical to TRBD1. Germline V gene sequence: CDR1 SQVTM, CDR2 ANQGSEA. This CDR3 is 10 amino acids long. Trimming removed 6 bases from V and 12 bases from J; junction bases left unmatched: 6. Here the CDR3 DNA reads TGCAGCGTCGGACAGGGTTATAACACCTTC. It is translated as CSVGQGYNTF.

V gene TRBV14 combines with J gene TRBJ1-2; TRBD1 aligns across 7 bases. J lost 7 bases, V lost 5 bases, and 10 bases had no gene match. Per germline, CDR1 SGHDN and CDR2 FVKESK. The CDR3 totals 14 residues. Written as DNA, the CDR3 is TGTGCCAGCAGCTTTATCCCCGACAGGGCTGGCTACACCTTC. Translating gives CASSFIPDRAGYTF.

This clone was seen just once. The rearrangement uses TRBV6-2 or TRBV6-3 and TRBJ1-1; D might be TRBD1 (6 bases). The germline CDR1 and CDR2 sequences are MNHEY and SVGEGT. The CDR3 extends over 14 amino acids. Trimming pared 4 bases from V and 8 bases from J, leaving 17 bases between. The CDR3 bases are TGTGCCAGCAGTTTTATCGTCAGGGGTCAGGAAGCTTTCTTT. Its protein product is CASSFIVRGQEAFF.

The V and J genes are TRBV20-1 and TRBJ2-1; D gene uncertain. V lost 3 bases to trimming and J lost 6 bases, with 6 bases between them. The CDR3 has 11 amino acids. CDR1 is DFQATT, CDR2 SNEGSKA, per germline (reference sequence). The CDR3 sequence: CSASHSNEQFF. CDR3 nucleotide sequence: TGCAGTGCTAGTCATAGCAATGAGCAGTTCTTC.

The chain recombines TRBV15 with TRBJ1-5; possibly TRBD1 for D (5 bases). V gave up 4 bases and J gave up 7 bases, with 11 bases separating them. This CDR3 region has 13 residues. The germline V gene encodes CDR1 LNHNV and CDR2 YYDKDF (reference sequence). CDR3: CATSTPGRQPQHF. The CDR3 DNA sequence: TGTGCCACCAGCACCCCAGGGCGCCAGCCCCAGCATTTT.

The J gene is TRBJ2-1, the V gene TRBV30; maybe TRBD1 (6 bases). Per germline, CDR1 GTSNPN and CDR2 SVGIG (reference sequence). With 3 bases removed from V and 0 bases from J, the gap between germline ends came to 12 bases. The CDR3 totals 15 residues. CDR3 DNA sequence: TGTGCCTGGAGCGGGAAGACAGGCTCCTACAATGAGCAGTTCTTC. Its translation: CAWSGKTGSYNEQFF.

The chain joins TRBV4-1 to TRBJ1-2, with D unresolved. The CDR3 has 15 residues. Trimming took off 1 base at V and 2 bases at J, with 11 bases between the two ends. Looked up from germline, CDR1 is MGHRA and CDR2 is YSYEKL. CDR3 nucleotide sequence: TGCGCCAGCAGCCAAGGTCCAGACTTCAACTATGGCTACACCTTC. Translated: CASSQGPDFNYGYTF.

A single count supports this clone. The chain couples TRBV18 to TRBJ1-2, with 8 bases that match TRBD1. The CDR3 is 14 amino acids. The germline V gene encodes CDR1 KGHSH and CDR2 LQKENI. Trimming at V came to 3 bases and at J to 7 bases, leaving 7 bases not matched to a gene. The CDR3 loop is CASSPETGVGGYTF. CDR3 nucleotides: TGTGCCAGCTCACCCGAGACAGGGGTAGGTGGCTACACCTTC.

This chain's CDR3 is CASSESGRYEQYF. The CDR3 nucleotides read TGTGCCAGCAGTGAAAGTGGGAGATACGAGCAGTACTTC. This rearrangement joins TRBV6-1 to TRBJ2-7; D possibly corresponds to TRBD2 (5 bases). V was trimmed by 2 bases and J by 4 bases, leaving 9 bases between them. Looked up from germline, CDR1 is MNHNS and CDR2 is SASEGT. The CDR3 spans 13 residues.

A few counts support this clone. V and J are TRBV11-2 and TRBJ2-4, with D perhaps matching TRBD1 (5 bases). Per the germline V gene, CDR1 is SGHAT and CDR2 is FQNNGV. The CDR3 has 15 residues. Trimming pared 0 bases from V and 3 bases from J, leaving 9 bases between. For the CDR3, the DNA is TGTGCCAGCAGCTTAGAGGCAGGGAACAAAAACATTCAGTACTTC. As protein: CASSLEAGNKNIQYF.

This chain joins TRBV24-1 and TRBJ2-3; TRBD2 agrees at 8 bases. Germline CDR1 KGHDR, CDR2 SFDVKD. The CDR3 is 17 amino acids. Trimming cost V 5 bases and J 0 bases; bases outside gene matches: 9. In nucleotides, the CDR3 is TGTGCCACCAGTGTTCACGCCAGCGGGGGAAGCACAGATACGCAGTATTTT. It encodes CATSVHASGGSTDTQYF.